This TCR beta chain was sequenced for a study of blood T cell repertoires in COVID-19. Across the study: Collection of acute and convalescent COVID-19 samples took place in the United States, Italy and Spain.

Here immunoSEQ multiplex PCR was the method, and the copy in TCRdb shows in-frame clones only, minus some. The profile shows more than 25,000 clones, about 89% of them singletons. Germline V gene data show CDR1 as SNHLY and CDR2 as FYNNEI. The CDR3 spans 15 residues. The V gene lost 2 bases and the J gene lost 11 bases, with 21 bases spanning the gap. V usage is TRBV2 and J usage is TRBJ1-1; D unresolved. This receptor was identified in a woman in her thirties or forties with active or convalescent COVID-19. The sequenced material came from peripheral blood. The DNA of the CDR3 is TGTGCCAGCAGTGAACCCATGGCGCGGGCGGCGGGTGCTTTCTTT. Translating it yields CASSEPMARAAGAFF.